This TCR beta chain was sequenced for a study of blood T cell repertoires in COVID-19 (dated by TCRdb to the early 2020s). Context from the whole study: Collaborator samples came from the United States, Italy and Spain and covered acute and convalescent phases of COVID-19. The prospective study material was composed of cDNA or gDNA derived from T cells, B-cell-depleted T cells, or PBMCs. Deeply sampled blood TCRbeta repertoires from subjects exposed to, actively infected with, or recovered from COVID-19 were included in the dataset. A freely available public database, intended as a resource for researchers studying the immune response to SARS-CoV-2, is where the repertoires were released. The samples were drawn from the first 160 participants of the ongoing ImmuneRACE study and from over a thousand subjects provided by 6 global collaborators. Nearly every sample came with metadata listing a de-identified subject ID, COVID-19 status, age in years and sex. Where HLA class I and class II types were available, the types were taken from metadata supplied by the sample provider, not from assay-based typing.

The CDR3 goes from the cysteine to the phenylalanine over 13 residues. Only CDR3 DNA remains: 39 bases, in frame from the first base. As encoded in the germline V gene, CDR1 is SGHRS while CDR2 is YFSETQ. The V end loses 1 base and the J end loses 1 base, and a stretch of 5 bases separates them. Each collaborating institution followed its own protocols to collect whole blood in K2EDTA tubes. For TCRbeta analysis, collaborators shipped samples as frozen whole blood, isolated PBMCs, or DNA extracted from either of those sample types. Points the paper makes about the study in general: The quantity of clinical and demographic metadata differed by source and by participant and was supplied without curation.

TCRbeta CDR3 regions were amplified from genomic DNA using the immunoSEQ Assay, a bias-controlled multiplex PCR. As for the authors' bioinformatics: The number of nucleated cells in each sample was estimated by amplification of reference gene primers within the assay. To quantify the absolute abundance of each unique TCRbeta CDR3 rearrangement, sequence reads were collapsed and filtered. For each sample, productive Simpson clonality was calculated as the square root of Simpson's diversity index across productive rearrangements. In TCRdb, the immuneACCESS table is reduced to in-frame sequences with V and J assigned. These tables do not hold every clone; where another copy was compared, an unresolved V gene accounts for under half, and the others remain unexplained. V and J calls and clone size are as listed in that table; D and trimming were resolved from the DNA. This sample is represented by more than 200,000 clones; about 85% of them were singletons. The leading ten clones occupy 3% to 3.5% of the sample.

Concerning this clone itself: Its binding antigen is unknown. Qualities for individual bases were not recorded, and no much larger clone is one base off. The same CDR3 also results from other DNA sequences found in this sample.

The sequence was obtained from a man between 18 and 35 years old with active or convalescent COVID-19. The sequencing input was peripheral blood. In this chain, TRBV5-1 is recombined with TRBJ1-2; D gene: possibly TRBD1, on 5 matching bases. CDR3 loop: CASSLQGNYGYTF. In nucleotides, the sequence is TGCGCCAGCAGCTTGCAGGGTAACTATGGCTACACCTTC.